These 5 T cell receptor beta chains were sequenced from one sample in a study of PD-1 blockade in classical Hodgkin lymphoma. Produced via immunoSEQ multiplex PCR; TCRdb's table is partial and in-frame only. The repertoire consists of roughly 26,000 clones, with 80% to 90% occurring once and the leading ten covering 2.5%. After autologous stem cell transplantation all patients relapsed, and prior brentuximab vedotin exposure differed between cohorts. Here the sequenced sample was peripheral blood mononuclear cells (PBMCs), taken at baseline. The receptors originated from a human donor with classical Hodgkin lymphoma.

The rearrangement uses TRBV5-8 and TRBJ2-1; D gene ambiguous. V lost 0 bases, J lost 0 bases, and 7 bases lay in between. This CDR3 contains 15 residues. Looked up from germline, CDR1 is SGHTS and CDR2 is YDEGEE. The chain's CDR3 is CASSLGTNSYNEQFF. The DNA of the CDR3 is TGTGCCAGCAGCTTGGGAACAAACTCCTACAATGAGCAGTTCTTC.

V usage is TRBV5-1 and J usage is TRBJ2-1; a weak D match, TRBD2 (5 bases). Germline CDR1 and CDR2: SGHRS and YFSETQ. The CDR3 contains 13 residues. Trimming took 3 bases from V and 3 from J, leaving 7 bases between them. The CDR3 DNA reads TGCGCCAGCAGCTCCGGGATCTACAATGAGCAGTTCTTC. Translating it yields CASSSGIYNEQFF.

This chain uses TRBV4-1 with TRBJ2-2; the match to TRBD1 covers 11 bases. Germline loops: CDR1 MGHRA, CDR2 YSYEKL. The junction had 6 bases not matched to a gene; V was cut back by 3 bases and J by 6 bases. The CDR3 runs to 16 residues. CDR3 sequence reads: CASSQGGQGASGELFF. As DNA, the CDR3 is TGCGCCAGCAGCCAGGGCGGACAGGGGGCCTCCGGGGAGCTGTTTTTT.

The chain joins TRBV6-5 to TRBJ2-3, with D maybe TRBD2 (6 bases). The V gene lost 2 bases and the J gene lost 0 bases, with 12 bases spanning the gap. The germline V gene encodes CDR1 MNHEY and CDR2 SVGAGI. The CDR3 is made up of 16 amino acids. CDR3 residues: CASSYGGLHSTDTQYF. CDR3 nucleotides: TGTGCCAGCAGTTACGGGGGACTGCATAGCACAGATACGCAGTATTTT.

This clone turned up a few times. The chain couples TRBV5-1 to TRBJ2-2; 7 bases map to TRBD2. The V gene end was trimmed by 4 bases and the J gene end by 3 bases; junction bases not matched to a gene: 6. Germline CDR1 is SGHRS and CDR2 is YFSETQ. There are 15 residues in the CDR3. CDR3 amino acids: CASSKAGLDTGELFF. The CDR3 DNA reads as TGCGCCAGCAGCAAAGCGGGGCTCGACACCGGGGAGCTGTTTTTT.